This section outlines one T cell receptor beta chain sequence together with its context. Its antigen has not been determined. Per-base quality was not reported, and no clone a single base away is much larger than it. Including cysteine and phenylalanine, the CDR3 has 16 amino acids. The entry retains the CDR3 DNA only, 48 bases that are in frame from base 1. V is cut back by 5 bases and J by 4 bases, with 10 bases in the junction unmatched. According to the germline V gene, CDR1 reads MNHNS and CDR2 reads SASEGT. The sample is drawn from a study of CD8 T cells in Susac syndrome (dated by TCRdb to between 2018 and 2021). Broadly, across the study: Of the Susac syndrome patients who were sequenced, roughly 8 were in clinical remission while 5 or 6 had clinically active disease. At the time of blood withdrawal, Susac syndrome patients were either therapy-naive, taking corticosteroids (with some also receiving IVIg), or on IVIg alone. Repertoire sequencing was used to test whether CD8+ T cell activation and differentiation in Susac syndrome was antigen driven. The full study reports these points: The study acknowledged that relatively few individuals were included in the TCR sequencing and HLA analysis. In the CD4+ T cell repertoire of Susac syndrome patients, clonal expansion was not detected.

RNA was extracted using the RNeasy kit, and roughly 0.45 to 1 microgram was reverse transcribed with random hexamers. The immunoSEQ multiplex PCR assay, covering 54 Vbeta and 13 Jbeta segments, was used to amplify TCR beta CDR3 regions. To correct PCR amplification bias, a synthetic template baseline was used for both primer optimization and computational correction. The study's processing was this. Reads were assigned to V, D and J genes according to IMGT and analyzed in immunoSEQ Analyzer, with only productive sequences retained. To calculate clonality, Shannon entropy was normalized by log2 of the number of productive unique sequences and then subtracted from one. For each patient and control, public and private clones were evaluated within the 100 most prevalent clones. Susac-specific clones were defined as absent from healthy and MS cohorts, approximately 1,000 published viral clones and other ImmuneACCESS disease sequences. TCRdb trimmed the raw reads at Q25, called clones with MiXCR and kept productive beta chains. A single entry per CDR3 protein holds the most common genes and DNA from its merged rows. These V and J calls originate from TCRdb's pipeline instead of the authors' own analysis. The sample profile shows 160,000 or so distinct CDR3 sequences; roughly 96% of them were found once. The ten largest clones represent 0.16% of the sample.

Peripheral blood CD8+ and CD4+ T cells from healthy donors, Susac syndrome patients and multiple sclerosis patients were profiled by high-throughput TCR beta sequencing. The Susac syndrome patients fulfilled recently defined diagnostic criteria for either definite or probable disease. Bulk CD8+ and CD4+ T cells were purified by magnetic negative isolation, while CD8+ TEMRA cells were enriched using FACS. Blood was collected in EDTA tubes and processed within 24 hours, with PBMCs isolated through density gradient centrifugation. PBMCs intended for TCR sequencing were cryopreserved in liquid nitrogen and were subsequently thawed in a 37 degrees C water bath. A purity of at least 90% was achieved for sorted or isolated CD4+, CD8+ and CD8+ TEMRA cells.

Sequencing used CD4+ T cells from PBMCs. This TCR derives from a human donor with Susac syndrome. The chain links TRBV6-1 with TRBJ1-3; TRBD1 matches 8 bases in the middle. The DNA reads as follows: TGTGCCAGCAGTCCGCGGACAGGGAACATCGGAAACACCATATATTTT. The encoded protein is CASSPRTGNIGNTIYF.